The rows below give T cell receptor beta chains drawn from one sample of a study of T-cell reconstitution after alpha-beta-depleted transplantation in children. TCRdb used MiXCR to reprocess the PCR reads, holding one entry per CDR3 protein. The sample consists of some 140,000 distinct CDR3 sequences, around 9.8% of them appearing once. The starting material was PBMCs, mostly from graft donor cells, obtained 180 days after TCRalphabeta/CD19-depleted stem cell transplant. Source of these receptors: a girl less than two years old who had a stem cell transplant for combined immunodeficiency, so the T cells may come from the graft donor. Both conserved end residues are part of each CDR3. Fields, in order: clone size, J gene, V gene, D gene, CDR3 DNA, CDR3 protein. D genes are given only for firm matches. Clone size is given for some rows only: seen once, a few or many times, or a class if the clone is expanded.

size: -
J: TRBJ1-1
V: TRBV7-3
D: TRBD1
DNA: TGTGCCAGCAGCTTATTTCGGGACAGTGGGGCTTTCTTT
CDR3: CASSLFRDSGAFF

size: few
J: TRBJ2-1
V: TRBV5-1
D: -
DNA: TGCGCCAGCAGCTTGGGGCCCTGGGGACCCCACAATGAGCAGTTCTTC
CDR3: CASSLGPWGPHNEQFF

size: -
J: TRBJ2-7
V: TRBV7-8
D: -
DNA: TGTGCCAGCAGCTTACGGCAGAAAATCTACGAGCAGTACTTC
CDR3: CASSLRQKIYEQYF

size: many
J: TRBJ1-2
V: TRBV7-2
D: -
DNA: TGTGCCAGCAGCTTAGCGGGCAGCCGAACGGCTAACTATGGCTACACCTTC
CDR3: CASSLAGSRTANYGYTF

size: -
J: TRBJ2-7
V: TRBV18
D: -
DNA: TGTGCCAGCTCACCCCGGGACGGGGCCCAAAACAGGCAGTACTTC
CDR3: CASSPRDGAQNRQYF

size: few
J: TRBJ2-7
V: TRBV12-3/TRBV12-4
D: TRBD1
DNA: TGTGCCAGCACCGTACAGGGGAGACTTTACGAGCAGTACTTC
CDR3: CASTVQGRLYEQYF

size: few
J: TRBJ2-7
V: TRBV10-3
D: TRBD1
DNA: TGTGCCATCCGACAGGGGGCTCCTTACGAGCAGTACTTC
CDR3: CAIRQGAPYEQYF

size: many
J: TRBJ2-3
V: TRBV5-1
D: TRBD2
DNA: TGCGCCAGCAGCAACGGACGCCCGGGGGGAGATACGCAGTATTTT
CDR3: CASSNGRPGGDTQYF

size: many
J: TRBJ2-7
V: TRBV29-1
D: TRBD2
DNA: TGCAGCGTTGAAGGAGCTAGCGGGAGAGGGTACGAGCAGTACTTC
CDR3: CSVEGASGRGYEQYF

size: -
J: TRBJ2-7
V: TRBV29-1
D: -
DNA: TGCAGCGTTGATCAAGACTACGAGCAGTACTTC
CDR3: CSVDQDYEQYF

size: few
J: TRBJ2-1
V: TRBV20-1
D: -
DNA: TGCAGTGCTAGAGATTCGGTCCGGGCCCAGGGCGATGAGCAGTTCTTC
CDR3: CSARDSVRAQGDEQFF

size: few
J: TRBJ2-3
V: TRBV20-1
D: TRBD2
DNA: TGCAGTGCTAGAGAGGATTCAGTAGCGGGGACAGATACGCAGTATTTT
CDR3: CSAREDSVAGTDTQYF

size: few
J: TRBJ1-1
V: TRBV5-1
D: -
DNA: TGCGCCAGCAGCTCGACCGCAGGAGGAACTGAAGCTTTCTTT
CDR3: CASSSTAGGTEAFF

size: -
J: TRBJ1-1
V: TRBV20-1
D: -
DNA: TGCAGTGCCAGAGATCTCGGGGGACCATTGATTACTGAAGCTTTCTTT
CDR3: CSARDLGGPLITEAFF

size: -
J: TRBJ2-7
V: TRBV7-2
D: TRBD2
DNA: TGTGCCAGCAGCTTCGGGACTAGCGGGAGGCACGAGCAGTACTTC
CDR3: CASSFGTSGRHEQYF

size: few
J: TRBJ2-1
V: TRBV12-3/TRBV12-4
D: -
DNA: TGTGCCAGCAGTTTAGGACTCTGGGAGCAGTTCTTC
CDR3: CASSLGLWEQFF

size: many
J: TRBJ2-7
V: TRBV19
D: TRBD2
DNA: TGTGCCAGTAGCGGACTAGCGGGAGCTGGGGAGCAGTACTTC
CDR3: CASSGLAGAGEQYF

size: -
J: TRBJ1-2
V: TRBV6-5
D: -
DNA: TGTGCCAGTCGTACAGACTATGGCTACACCTTC
CDR3: CASRTDYGYTF

size: -
J: TRBJ2-7
V: TRBV5-1
D: -
DNA: TGCGCCAGCAGCTGGACAGGGAGGGGGCCCTACGAGCAGTACTTC
CDR3: CASSWTGRGPYEQYF

size: many
J: TRBJ2-2
V: TRBV5-1
D: -
DNA: TGCGCCAGCAGCCAAGACAGGAACACCGGGGAGCTGTTTTTT
CDR3: CASSQDRNTGELFF

size: -
J: TRBJ2-1
V: TRBV5-1
D: -
DNA: TGCGCCAGCAGCTTGGCTGCCGGGGATGAGCAGTTCTTC
CDR3: CASSLAAGDEQFF

size: -
J: TRBJ2-5
V: TRBV9
D: -
DNA: TGTGCCAGCAGCGTAGGGGCCAGGGGAGAGACCCAGTACTTC
CDR3: CASSVGARGETQYF

size: few
J: TRBJ1-1
V: TRBV29-1
D: -
DNA: TGCAGCGTTAAGTGGGCCTTGAACACTGAAGCTTTCTTT
CDR3: CSVKWALNTEAFF

size: few
J: TRBJ1-5
V: TRBV10-3
D: -
DNA: TGTGCCATCAGTGATTGGGTTAGCAATCAGCCCCAGCATTTT
CDR3: CAISDWVSNQPQHF

size: many
J: TRBJ2-1
V: TRBV6-2/TRBV6-3
D: TRBD1
DNA: TGTGCCAGCAGAGACAGGGTCAATGAGCAGTTCTTC
CDR3: CASRDRVNEQFF

size: few
J: TRBJ2-2
V: TRBV7-9
D: -
DNA: TGTGCCAGCAGCCGGGGCATGATCGTCCGGGAGCTGTTTTTT
CDR3: CASSRGMIVRELFF

size: few
J: TRBJ1-2
V: TRBV10-3
D: TRBD1
DNA: TGTGCCATCAGTGAAAACAGACAGGGGGAACCTTATGGCTACACCTTC
CDR3: CAISENRQGEPYGYTF

size: -
J: TRBJ1-4
V: TRBV7-2
D: -
DNA: TGTGCCAGCAGCTTAGTACAGTCTAATGAAAAACTGTTTTTT
CDR3: CASSLVQSNEKLFF

size: -
J: TRBJ2-5
V: TRBV29-1
D: -
DNA: TGCAGCGTTGGACAGGAGATCCAAGAGACCCAGTACTTC
CDR3: CSVGQEIQETQYF

size: few
J: TRBJ2-7
V: TRBV20-1
D: -
DNA: TGCAGTGCCGACCCTTACGAGCAGTACTTC
CDR3: CSADPYEQYF

size: -
J: TRBJ2-1
V: TRBV20-1
D: TRBD1
DNA: TGCAGTGCTAGACTGGGACAGAGTGAGCAGTTCTTC
CDR3: CSARLGQSEQFF

size: -
J: TRBJ2-5
V: TRBV29-1
D: TRBD2
DNA: TGCAGCACTGGACTAGCGGTACAAGAGACCCAGTACTTC
CDR3: CSTGLAVQETQYF

size: many
J: TRBJ1-2
V: TRBV20-1
D: -
DNA: TGCAGTGCTATCGTTCCATACGGCTACACCTTC
CDR3: CSAIVPYGYTF

size: few
J: TRBJ2-2
V: TRBV29-1
D: TRBD2
DNA: TGCAGCGTCGAGGGACTAGCGGGAGGGAACGGGGAGCTGTTTTTT
CDR3: CSVEGLAGGNGELFF

size: few
J: TRBJ2-7
V: TRBV12-3/TRBV12-4
D: TRBD2
DNA: TGTGCCAGCAGTTTAGGCGGCTGGGGGGGTTACGAGCAGTACTTC
CDR3: CASSLGGWGGYEQYF

size: -
J: TRBJ2-5
V: TRBV5-1
D: TRBD2
DNA: TGCGCCAGCAGCTGGCTAGCGGGAGAACACCAAGAGACCCAGTACTTC
CDR3: CASSWLAGEHQETQYF

size: few
J: TRBJ1-1
V: TRBV12-3/TRBV12-4
D: -
DNA: TGTGCCAGCAGAACCGGGACACCCTATACTGAAGCTTTCTTT
CDR3: CASRTGTPYTEAFF

size: -
J: TRBJ2-7
V: TRBV5-1
D: TRBD1
DNA: TGCGCCAGCAGCACGAGACAGGGGGCCTACGAGCAGTACTTC
CDR3: CASSTRQGAYEQYF

size: many
J: TRBJ2-5
V: TRBV7-9
D: TRBD1
DNA: TGTGCCAGCAGCTCGGGACAGGGAGAGACCCAGTACTTC
CDR3: CASSSGQGETQYF

size: few
J: TRBJ2-7
V: TRBV28
D: -
DNA: TGTGCCAGCAGTTTATCGGGAAAGGAGTACTTC
CDR3: CASSLSGKEYF

size: -
J: TRBJ2-7
V: TRBV12-3/TRBV12-4
D: TRBD1
DNA: TGTGCCAGCAGTTTACGGGACAGGGGTTACGAGCAGTACTTC
CDR3: CASSLRDRGYEQYF

size: -
J: TRBJ2-3
V: TRBV5-5
D: TRBD2
DNA: TGTGCCAGCAGCTTGGTCCGCGGGAGGGCCATTTTTGAGCAGTATTTT
CDR3: CASSLVRGRAIFEQYF

size: -
J: TRBJ2-1
V: TRBV7-3
D: TRBD2
DNA: TGTGCCAGCAGCTCCTCCGGGCGGGAGAGGAATGAGCAGTTCTTC
CDR3: CASSSSGRERNEQFF

size: -
J: TRBJ2-5
V: TRBV12-3/TRBV12-4
D: -
DNA: TGTGCCAGCAGTTTACGATTCGAGACCCACAGGAGTCAAGAGACCCAGTACTTC
CDR3: CASSLRFETHRSQETQYF

size: -
J: TRBJ2-7
V: TRBV5-5
D: -
DNA: TGTGCCAGCAGCTTGTGGCTCAGCTCCTACGAGCAGTACTTC
CDR3: CASSLWLSSYEQYF

size: many
J: TRBJ2-2
V: TRBV4-3
D: TRBD1
DNA: TGCGCCAGCAGCCAAGATAGGCTAGGGGGCCCTCGGGGGGAGCTGTTTTTT
CDR3: CASSQDRLGGPRGELFF

size: few
J: TRBJ2-3
V: TRBV11-2
D: TRBD1
DNA: TGTGCCAGCAGCGATACACTCCCGGGACAGGGGGTAGATACGCAGTATTTT
CDR3: CASSDTLPGQGVDTQYF

size: few
J: TRBJ1-3
V: TRBV7-8
D: -
DNA: TGTGCCAGCAGCTTACTTTTCGACGGACTATATTTT
CDR3: CASSLLFDGLYF

size: -
J: TRBJ2-7
V: TRBV7-6
D: -
DNA: TGTGCCAGCAGCTTAGACTTTCCACCCAGCCTCTACGAGCAGTACTTC
CDR3: CASSLDFPPSLYEQYF

size: few
J: TRBJ1-1
V: TRBV10-3
D: -
DNA: TGTGCCATTGGTCTGACACAGAACACTGAAGCTTTCTTT
CDR3: CAIGLTQNTEAFF

size: few
J: TRBJ2-2
V: TRBV20-1
D: -
DNA: TGCAGTGCTAGACCTTACACCGGGGAGCTGTTTTTT
CDR3: CSARPYTGELFF

size: -
J: TRBJ2-1
V: TRBV20-1
D: -
DNA: TGCAGTGCTAGAGCGGGGCGGCTAAAATCCTACAATGAGCAGTTCTTC
CDR3: CSARAGRLKSYNEQFF

size: many
J: TRBJ2-1
V: TRBV5-1
D: TRBD2
DNA: TGCGCCAGCAGCTTGGAGGCGGGGGGCAATGAGCAGTTCTTC
CDR3: CASSLEAGGNEQFF

size: -
J: TRBJ2-7
V: TRBV20-1
D: -
DNA: TGCAGTGCTAGGAGTAGGTACTACGAGCAGTACTTC
CDR3: CSARSRYYEQYF

size: -
J: TRBJ2-1
V: TRBV12-3/TRBV12-4
D: -
DNA: TGTGCCAGCCTGCGGGACTTTTCCTACAATGAGCAGTTCTTC
CDR3: CASLRDFSYNEQFF

size: -
J: TRBJ2-2
V: TRBV3-1
D: -
DNA: TGTGCCAGCAGCCAAGATCGGGTCTCCAACACCGGGGAGCTGTTTTTT
CDR3: CASSQDRVSNTGELFF

size: few
J: TRBJ2-4
V: TRBV20-1
D: -
DNA: TGCAGTGCTGCCACGACAGGGAGGGCCGGGTACTTC
CDR3: CSAATTGRAGYF